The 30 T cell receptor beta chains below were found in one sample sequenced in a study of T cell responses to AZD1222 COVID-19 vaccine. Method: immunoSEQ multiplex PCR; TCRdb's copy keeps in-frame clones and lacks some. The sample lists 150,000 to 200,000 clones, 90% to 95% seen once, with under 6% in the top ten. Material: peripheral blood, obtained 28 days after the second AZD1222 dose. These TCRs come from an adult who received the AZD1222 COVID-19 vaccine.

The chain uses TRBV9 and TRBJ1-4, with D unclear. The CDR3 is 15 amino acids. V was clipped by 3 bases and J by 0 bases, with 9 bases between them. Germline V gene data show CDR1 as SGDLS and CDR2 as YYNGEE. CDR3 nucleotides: TGTGCCAGCAGCGCCCTCGGCGCAACTAATGAAAAACTGTTTTTT. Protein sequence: CASSALGATNEKLFF.

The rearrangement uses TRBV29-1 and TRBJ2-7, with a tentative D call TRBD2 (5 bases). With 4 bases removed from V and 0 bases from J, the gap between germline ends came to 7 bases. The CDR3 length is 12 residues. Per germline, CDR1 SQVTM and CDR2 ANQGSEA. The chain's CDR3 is CSVAEVSYEQYF. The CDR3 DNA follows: TGCAGCGTTGCGGAGGTCTCCTACGAGCAGTACTTC.

The CDR3 region has the DNA TGCGCCAGCACCCCGACAGGGGGCACTGAAGCTTTCTTT. It yields the protein CASTPTGGTEAFF. The chain combines TRBV5-1 with TRBJ1-1; the match to TRBD1 covers 9 bases. The length of the CDR3 is 13 residues. The ends lost 6 bases at V and 4 bases at J; junction bases unmatched: 4. Per the germline V gene, CDR1 is SGHRS and CDR2 is YFSETQ.

Here the CDR3 reads CASSPRDRRLGATQYF. CDR3 DNA: TGTGCCAGCAGCCCCCGGGACCGACGTCTCGGGGCGACCCAGTACTTC. The chain has TRBV5-5 and TRBJ2-5; the D gene could be TRBD1 or TRBD2 (5 bases each). This CDR3 region has 16 residues. Germline loops: CDR1 SGHKS, CDR2 YYEKEE (reference sequence). The germline V and J ends were trimmed by 4 bases and 7 bases, with 23 bases remaining between them. Full variable domain (rest looked up from reference TRBV5-5 and TRBJ2-5): DAGVTQSPTHLIKTRGQQVTLRCSPISGHKSVSWYQQVLGQGPQFIFQYYEKEERGRGNFPDRFSARQFPNYSSELNVNALLLGDSALYLCASSPRDRRLGATQYFGPGTRLLVL.

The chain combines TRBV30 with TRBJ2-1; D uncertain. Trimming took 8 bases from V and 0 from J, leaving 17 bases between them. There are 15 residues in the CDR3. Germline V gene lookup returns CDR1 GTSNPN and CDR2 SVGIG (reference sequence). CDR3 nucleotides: TGTGCCCAGGATCTGGCGGATAGCTCCTACAATGAGCAGTTCTTC. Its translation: CAQDLADSSYNEQFF. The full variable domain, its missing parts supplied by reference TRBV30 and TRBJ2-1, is SQTIHQWPATLVQPVGSPLSLECTVEGTSNPNLYWYRQAAGRGLQLLFYSVGIGQISSEVPQNLSASRPQDRQFILSSKKLLLSDSGFYLCAQDLADSSYNEQFFGPGTRLTVL.

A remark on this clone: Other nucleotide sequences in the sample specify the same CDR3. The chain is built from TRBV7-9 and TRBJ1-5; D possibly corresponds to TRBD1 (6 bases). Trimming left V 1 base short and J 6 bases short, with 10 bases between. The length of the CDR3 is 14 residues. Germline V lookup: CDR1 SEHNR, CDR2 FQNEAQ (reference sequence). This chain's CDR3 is CASSLGGGAQPQHF. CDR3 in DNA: TGTGCCAGCAGCTTAGGGGGGGGCGCTCAGCCCCAGCATTTT.

In nucleotides, the CDR3 is TGTGCCAGCAGTCCAGAGGTGGCTGAAGCTTTCTTT. It yields the protein CASSPEVAEAFF. The J gene is TRBJ1-1, the V gene TRBV7-9; no definite D call. Deletions cut 6 bases from V and 6 bases from J, with 11 bases between. Germline V gene sequence: CDR1 SEHNR, CDR2 FQNEAQ (reference sequence). The length of the CDR3 is 12 residues. Using reference TRBV7-9 and TRBJ1-1 for the parts outside the CDR3, the full variable domain is DTGVSQNPRHKITKRGQNVTFRCDPISEHNRLYWYRQTLGQGPEFLTYFQNEAQLEKSRLLSDRFSAERPKGSFSTLEIQRTEQGDSAMYLCASSPEVAEAFFGQGTRLTVV.

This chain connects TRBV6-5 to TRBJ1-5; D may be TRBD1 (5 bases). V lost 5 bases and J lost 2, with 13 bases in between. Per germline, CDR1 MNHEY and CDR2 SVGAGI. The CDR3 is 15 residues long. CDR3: CASSLGGSRNQPQHF. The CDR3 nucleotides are TGTGCCAGCAGTCTGGGGGGTTCCCGCAATCAGCCCCAGCATTTT.

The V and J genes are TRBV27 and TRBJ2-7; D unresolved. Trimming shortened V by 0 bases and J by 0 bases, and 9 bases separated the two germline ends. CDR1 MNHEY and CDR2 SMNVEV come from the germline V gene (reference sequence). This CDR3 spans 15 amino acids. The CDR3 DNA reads TGTGCCAGCAGTTTATCGGGCATAGTCTCCTACGAGCAGTACTTC. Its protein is CASSLSGIVSYEQYF.

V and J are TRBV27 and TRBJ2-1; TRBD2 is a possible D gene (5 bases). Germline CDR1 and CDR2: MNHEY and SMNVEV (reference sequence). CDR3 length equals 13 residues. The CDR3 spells CVTKRPGYNEQFF. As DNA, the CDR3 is TGTGTCACCAAGCGGCCAGGCTACAATGAGCAGTTCTTC.

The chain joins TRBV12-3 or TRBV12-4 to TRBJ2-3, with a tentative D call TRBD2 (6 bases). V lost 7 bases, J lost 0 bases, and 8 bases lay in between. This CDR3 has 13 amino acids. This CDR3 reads CASTGGSTDTQYF. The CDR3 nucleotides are TGTGCCAGCACCGGGGGTAGCACAGATACGCAGTATTTT.

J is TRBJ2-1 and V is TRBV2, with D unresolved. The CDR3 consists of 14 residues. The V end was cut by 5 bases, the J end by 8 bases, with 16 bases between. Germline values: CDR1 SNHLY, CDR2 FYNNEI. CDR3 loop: CASSMDRQNDEQFF. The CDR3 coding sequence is TGTGCCAGCAGTATGGACCGACAAAACGATGAGCAGTTCTTC.

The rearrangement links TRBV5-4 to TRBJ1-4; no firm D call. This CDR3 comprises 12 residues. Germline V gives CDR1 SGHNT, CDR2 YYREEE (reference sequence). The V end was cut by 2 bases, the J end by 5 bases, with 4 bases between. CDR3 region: CASSLPNEKLFF. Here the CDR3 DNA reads TGTGCCAGCAGCTTACCGAATGAAAAACTGTTTTTT.

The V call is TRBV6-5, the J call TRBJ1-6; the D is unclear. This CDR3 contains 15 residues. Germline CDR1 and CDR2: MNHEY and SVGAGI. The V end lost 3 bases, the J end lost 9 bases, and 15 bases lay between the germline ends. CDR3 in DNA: TGTGCCAGCAGTTATGGTACACTTCAAGGTTCACCCCTCCACTTT. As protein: CASSYGTLQGSPLHF.

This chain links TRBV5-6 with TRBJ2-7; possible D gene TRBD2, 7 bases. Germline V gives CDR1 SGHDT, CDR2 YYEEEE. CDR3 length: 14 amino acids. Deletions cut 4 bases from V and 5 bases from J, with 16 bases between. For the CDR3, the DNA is TGTGCCAGCAGCAACCTGGGGGGGCCCGACGAGCAGTACTTC. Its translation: CASSNLGGPDEQYF.

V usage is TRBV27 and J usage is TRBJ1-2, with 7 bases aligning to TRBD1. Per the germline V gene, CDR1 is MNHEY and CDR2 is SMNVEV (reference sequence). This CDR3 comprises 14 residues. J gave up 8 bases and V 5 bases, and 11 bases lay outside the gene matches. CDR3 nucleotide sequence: TGTGCCAGCAGTCCCTTGGACAGGCCCTTGGGCTACACCTTC. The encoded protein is CASSPLDRPLGYTF.

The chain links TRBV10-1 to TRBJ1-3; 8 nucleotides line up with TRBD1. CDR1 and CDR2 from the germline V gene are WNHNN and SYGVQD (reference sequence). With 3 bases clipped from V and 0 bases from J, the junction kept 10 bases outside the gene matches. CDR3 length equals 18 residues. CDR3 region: CASSDLPRTGSSGNTIYF. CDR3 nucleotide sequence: TGCGCCAGCAGTGACCTCCCACGGACAGGGAGCTCTGGAAACACCATATATTTT.

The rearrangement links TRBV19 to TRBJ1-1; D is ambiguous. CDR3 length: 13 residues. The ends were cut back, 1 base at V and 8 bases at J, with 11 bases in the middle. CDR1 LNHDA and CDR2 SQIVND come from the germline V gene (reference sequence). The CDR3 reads CASSIARNTEAFF. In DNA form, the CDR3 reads TGTGCCAGTAGTATAGCCCGAAATACAGAAGCTTTCTTT.

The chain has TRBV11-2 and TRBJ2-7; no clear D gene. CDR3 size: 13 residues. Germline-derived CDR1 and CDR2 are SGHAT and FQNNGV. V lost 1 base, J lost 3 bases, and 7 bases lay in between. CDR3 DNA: TGTGCCAGCAGCTTAGCAACTAACTACGAGCAGTACTTC. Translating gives CASSLATNYEQYF.

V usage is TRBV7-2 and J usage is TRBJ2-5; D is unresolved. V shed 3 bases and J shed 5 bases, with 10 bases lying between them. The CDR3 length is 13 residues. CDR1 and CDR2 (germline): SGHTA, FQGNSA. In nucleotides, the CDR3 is TGTGCCAGCAGCTTTCACATCGCGGAGACCCAGTACTTC. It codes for CASSFHIAETQYF. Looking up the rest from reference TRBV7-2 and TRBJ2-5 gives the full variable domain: GAGVSQSPSNKVTEKGKDVELRCDPISGHTALYWYRQSLGQGLEFLIYFQGNSAPDKSGLPSDRFSAERTGGSVSTLTIQRTQQEDSAVYLCASSFHIAETQYFGPGTRLLVL.

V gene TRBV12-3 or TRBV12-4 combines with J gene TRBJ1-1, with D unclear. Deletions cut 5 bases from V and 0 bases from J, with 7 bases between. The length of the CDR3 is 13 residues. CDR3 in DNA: TGTGCCAGCAGTCTTTCCCTGAACACTGAAGCTTTCTTT. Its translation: CASSLSLNTEAFF.

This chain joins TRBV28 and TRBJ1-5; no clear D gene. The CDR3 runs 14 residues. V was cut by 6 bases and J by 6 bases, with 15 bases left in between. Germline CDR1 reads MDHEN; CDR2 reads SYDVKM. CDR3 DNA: TGTGCCAGCAGCCCTCGGCTGGGCAGTCAGCCCCAGCATTTT. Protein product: CASSPRLGSQPQHF.

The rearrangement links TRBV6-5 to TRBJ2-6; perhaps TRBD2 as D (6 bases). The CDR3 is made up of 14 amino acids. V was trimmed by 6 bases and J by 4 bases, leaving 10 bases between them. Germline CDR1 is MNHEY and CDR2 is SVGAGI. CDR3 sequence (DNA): TGTGCCAGCAGCCTGGCGGGGGGGGCCAACGTCCTGACTTTC. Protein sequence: CASSLAGGANVLTF.

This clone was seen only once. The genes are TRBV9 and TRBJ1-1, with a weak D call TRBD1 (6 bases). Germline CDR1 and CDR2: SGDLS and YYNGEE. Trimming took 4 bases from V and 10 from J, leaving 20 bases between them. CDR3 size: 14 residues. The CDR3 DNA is TGTGCCAGCAGCTCCCGGCAGGGGAATGGGGGAGCTTTCTTT. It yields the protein CASSSRQGNGGAFF.

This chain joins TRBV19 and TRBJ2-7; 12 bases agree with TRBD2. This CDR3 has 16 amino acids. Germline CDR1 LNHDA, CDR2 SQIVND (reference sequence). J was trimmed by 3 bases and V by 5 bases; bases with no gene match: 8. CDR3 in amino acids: CASSDRTGLAGYEQYF. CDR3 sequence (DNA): TGTGCCAGTAGTGACAGAACGGGACTAGCGGGCTACGAGCAGTACTTC.

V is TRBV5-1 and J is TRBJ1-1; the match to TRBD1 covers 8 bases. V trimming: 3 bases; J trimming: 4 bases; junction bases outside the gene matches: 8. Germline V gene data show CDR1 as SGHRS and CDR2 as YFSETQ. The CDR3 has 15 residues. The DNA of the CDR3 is TGCGCCAGCAGCTCTGAGACAGGGGTCGCCACTGAAGCTTTCTTT. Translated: CASSSETGVATEAFF.

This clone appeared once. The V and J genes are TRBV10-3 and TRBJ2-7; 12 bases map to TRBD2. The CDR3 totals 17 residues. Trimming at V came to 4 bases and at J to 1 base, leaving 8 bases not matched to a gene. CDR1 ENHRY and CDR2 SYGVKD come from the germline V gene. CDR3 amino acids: CAISGTSGRTTSYEQYF. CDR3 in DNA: TGTGCCATCAGTGGTACTAGCGGGAGGACGACTTCCTACGAGCAGTACTTC.

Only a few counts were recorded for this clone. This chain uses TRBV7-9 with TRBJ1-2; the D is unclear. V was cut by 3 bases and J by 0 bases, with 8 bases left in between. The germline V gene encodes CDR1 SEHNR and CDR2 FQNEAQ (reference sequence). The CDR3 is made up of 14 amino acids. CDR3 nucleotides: TGTGCCAGCAGCTTCCCCCAGACTAACTATGGCTACACCTTC. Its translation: CASSFPQTNYGYTF.

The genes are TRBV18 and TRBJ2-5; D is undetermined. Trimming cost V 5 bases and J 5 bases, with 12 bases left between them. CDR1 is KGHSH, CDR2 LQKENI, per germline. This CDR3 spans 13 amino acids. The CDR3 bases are TGTGCCAGCTCAAAGCCTTCCGGGGAGACCCAGTACTTC. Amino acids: CASSKPSGETQYF.

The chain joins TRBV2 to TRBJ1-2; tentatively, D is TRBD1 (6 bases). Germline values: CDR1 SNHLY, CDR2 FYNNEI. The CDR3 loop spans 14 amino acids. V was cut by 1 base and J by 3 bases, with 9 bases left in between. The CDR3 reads CASSEVGGYYGYTF. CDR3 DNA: TGTGCCAGCAGTGAAGTAGGGGGGTACTATGGCTACACCTTC.